This is a list of T cell receptor beta chains from one sample in a study of T cells after yellow fever vaccination. TCRdb independently ran MiXCR on the 5' RACE reads; one entry per CDR3 protein. The profile shows 300,000 or so distinct CDR3 sequences, about 6.9% of them singletons. Sequences were derived from PBMCs, sampled about 49 days after the first yellow fever vaccination. These receptors originate from a man younger than 35 who received the YFV17D yellow fever vaccine. Each CDR3 is given with its conserved first and last residue. D genes are given only for firm matches. Clone size is given for some rows only: seen once, a few or many times, or a class if the clone is expanded.

abundance	d_gene	v_gene	j_gene	CDR3aa	CDR3nt
.	TRBD1	TRBV3-1	TRBJ2-2	CASSPDPGGEVGELFF	TGTGCCAGCAGCCCGGACCCAGGGGGAGAAGTCGGGGAGCTGTTTTTT
.	.	TRBV15	TRBJ1-2	CATSRALQGKASYGYTF	TGTGCCACCAGCAGAGCTTTACAAGGCAAGGCCTCTTATGGCTACACCTTC
few	TRBD2	TRBV12-3/TRBV12-4	TRBJ2-7	CASSLVSGGFYEQYF	TGTGCCAGCAGTTTAGTTAGCGGGGGGTTCTACGAGCAGTACTTC
.	.	TRBV20-1	TRBJ1-5	CSARPDRNQPQHF	TGCAGTGCTAGGCCCGACAGAAATCAGCCCCAGCATTTT
few	TRBD1	TRBV7-9	TRBJ1-6	CASSSPGQSYSPLHF	TGTGCCAGCAGCTCCCCGGGACAGTCGTACTCACCCCTCCACTTT
few	.	TRBV6-2/TRBV6-3	TRBJ2-5	CASSSPHTGQETQYF	TGTGCCAGCAGCTCACCCCATACGGGCCAAGAGACCCAGTACTTC
few	TRBD2	TRBV19	TRBJ2-1	CASAPLSGGSYNEQFF	TGTGCCAGCGCACCTCTTAGCGGGGGGTCCTACAATGAGCAGTTCTTC
once	.	TRBV6-1	TRBJ1-6	CASRPQGERSPLQF	TGTGCCAGCAGGCCACAGGGAGAACGCTCACCCCTCCAATTT
few	TRBD1	TRBV19	TRBJ1-1	CASSIVGKQGRRYTEAFF	TGTGCCAGTAGTATAGTGGGGAAACAGGGGCGCCGATACACTGAAGCTTTCTTT
many	TRBD1	TRBV20-1	TRBJ2-1	CSAGDRAREQFF	TGCAGTGCTGGGGACAGGGCAAGGGAGCAGTTCTTC
few	.	TRBV10-3	TRBJ1-1	CAISEVSVNTEAFF	TGTGCCATCAGTGAAGTTTCAGTGAACACTGAAGCTTTCTTT
few	.	TRBV14	TRBJ1-1	CASRPAAGIGAFF	TGTGCCAGCAGACCCGCTGCTGGGATAGGAGCTTTCTTT
few	TRBD2	TRBV28	TRBJ2-3	CASSPGLADMDTQYF	TGTGCCAGCAGTCCTGGACTAGCCGATATGGATACGCAGTATTTT
.	TRBD1	TRBV5-1	TRBJ1-2	CASSLTGEPGVDGYTF	TGCGCCAGCAGCTTGACAGGGGAGCCTGGTGTAGATGGCTACACCTTC
.	.	TRBV6-2/TRBV6-3	TRBJ1-1	CASSYPSGDTEAFF	TGTGCCAGCAGTTACCCGTCGGGGGATACTGAAGCTTTCTTT
.	.	TRBV7-2	TRBJ2-2	CASSFTGPRTGELFF	TGTGCCAGCAGCTTCACGGGGCCGCGGACCGGGGAGCTGTTTTTT
few	.	TRBV29-1	TRBJ2-5	CSVASSQETQYF	TGCAGCGTTGCGTCCAGTCAAGAGACCCAGTACTTC
few	TRBD1	TRBV19	TRBJ1-2	CATERGQGGTYGYTF	TGTGCCACCGAAAGGGGGCAGGGCGGAACCTATGGCTACACCTTC
.	TRBD1	TRBV6-2/TRBV6-3	TRBJ1-5	CASLRDRDQPQHF	TGTGCCAGCCTCCGGGACAGGGATCAGCCCCAGCATTTT
.	.	TRBV6-5	TRBJ2-3	CASSYGGSRSPDTQYF	TGTGCCAGCAGTTACGGGGGCTCCCGGAGCCCAGATACGCAGTATTTT
few	.	TRBV4-1	TRBJ1-2	CASSQVGIYGYTF	TGCGCCAGCAGCCAAGTAGGAATCTATGGCTACACCTTC
.	.	TRBV4-3	TRBJ2-7	CASSQDSGGSYEQYF	TGCGCCAGCAGCCAAGATTCAGGCGGCTCCTACGAGCAGTACTTC
many	.	TRBV7-9	TRBJ1-1	CASSLEILGNTEAFF	TGTGCCAGCAGCTTAGAGATTTTGGGAAACACTGAAGCTTTCTTT
.	TRBD1	TRBV5-1	TRBJ1-2	CASSRARDREYGYTF	TGCGCCAGCAGCAGGGCCCGGGACAGGGAATATGGCTACACCTTC
few	.	TRBV5-4	TRBJ2-2	CASSSYIGGANTGELFF	TGTGCCAGCAGCTCCTACATCGGGGGCGCGAACACCGGGGAGCTGTTTTTT
many	TRBD1	TRBV7-9	TRBJ1-4	CASSKTGGPTNEKLFF	TGTGCCAGCAGCAAGACAGGGGGCCCAACTAATGAAAAACTGTTTTTT
few	TRBD1	TRBV4-2	TRBJ1-5	CASSQDHALQGYNQPQHF	TGTGCCAGCAGCCAAGATCACGCCTTACAGGGGTACAATCAGCCCCAGCATTTT
.	TRBD2	TRBV7-2	TRBJ2-2	CASSFGGGLNTGELFF	TGTGCCAGCAGCTTTGGCGGGGGGCTGAACACCGGGGAGCTGTTTTTT
.	.	TRBV11-1	TRBJ2-5	CASSLVRFISGTFQETQYF	TGTGCCAGCAGCTTAGTCCGATTTATTAGCGGAACGTTTCAAGAGACCCAGTACTTC
.	.	TRBV20-1	TRBJ2-3	CSAYRAGLTDTQYF	TGCAGTGCTTATAGAGCGGGCCTGACAGATACGCAGTATTTT
few	.	TRBV11-2	TRBJ2-5	CASSLGRGSETQYF	TGTGCCAGCAGCTTAGGCCGGGGCTCGGAGACCCAGTACTTC